This TCR beta chain originates from a study of T cell responses to AZD1222 COVID-19 vaccine. TCRdb keeps only in-frame clones here, not all; method: immunoSEQ multiplex PCR. The profile shows under 85,000 clones, approximately 91% of them singletons. Comment on this clone: What it binds is unknown.

Study results and caveats: Receipt of two AZD1222 doses was followed by a rise in Spike-specific TCR breadth and depth. Among the donors, most were white British and more were female, and clonal diversity was possibly underestimated. CD4 TCRs associated with vaccination spanned spike, dominating at 160-218 and 743-854.

The source was peripheral blood, collected on day 0 of AZD1222 vaccination. The TCR was taken from an adult in good health.

CDR3 in DNA: TGTGCCAGCACTCCGTGGGGAAACTATGGCTACACCTTC. It translates to CASTPWGNYGYTF. The chain joins TRBV5-5 to TRBJ1-2, with D unresolved. Germline V lookup: CDR1 SGHKS, CDR2 YYEKEE (reference sequence). The CDR3 consists of 13 residues. The germline V and J ends were trimmed by 6 bases and 2 bases, with 11 bases remaining between them.